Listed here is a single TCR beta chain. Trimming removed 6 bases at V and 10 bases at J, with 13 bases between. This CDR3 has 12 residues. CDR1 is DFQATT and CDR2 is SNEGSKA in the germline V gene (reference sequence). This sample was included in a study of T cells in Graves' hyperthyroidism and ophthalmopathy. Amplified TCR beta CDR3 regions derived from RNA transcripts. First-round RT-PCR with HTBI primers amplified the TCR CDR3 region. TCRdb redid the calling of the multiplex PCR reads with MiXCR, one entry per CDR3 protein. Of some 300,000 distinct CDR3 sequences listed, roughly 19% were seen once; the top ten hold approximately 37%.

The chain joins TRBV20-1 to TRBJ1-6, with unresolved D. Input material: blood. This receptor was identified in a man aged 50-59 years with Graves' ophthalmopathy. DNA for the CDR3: TGCAGTGCAATCGACAAACACTCACCCCTCCACTTT. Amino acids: CSAIDKHSPLHF.